One and the same sample provided the 10 T cell receptor beta chains below, sequenced in a study of blood T cell repertoires in COVID-19 (TCRdb year 2020). The library was obtained by the immunoSEQ multiplex PCR assay. The clones in this table, taken by TCRdb from immuneACCESS, are in-frame only. Not every clone is retained; where verified, under half of the shortfall comes from an unresolved V gene, and the cause of the rest is unknown. The sample table shows 200,000 to 300,000 clones, and 86% are seen once. The ten largest make up around 2.9% of the sample. Sequencing used peripheral blood. These receptors all come from a woman in her thirties who had recovered from COVID-19.

The J gene is TRBJ1-2, the V gene TRBV4-2; TRBD1 matches 9 bases. Germline V gene lookup returns CDR1 LGHNA and CDR2 YNFKEQ. The CDR3 is 15 amino acids. V trimming: 1 base; J trimming: 1 base; junction bases outside the gene matches: 1. The CDR3: CASSQGQGDNYGYTF. The DNA for the CDR3 is TGTGCCAGCAGCCAAGGACAGGGGGATAACTATGGCTACACCTTC.

The genes are TRBV6-5 and TRBJ1-2; no clear D gene. CDR1 MNHEY and CDR2 SVGAGI come from the germline V gene. The CDR3 spans 12 residues. V was cut by 2 bases and J by 3 bases, with 4 bases left in between. CDR3 in DNA: TGTGCCAGCAGTTACGGAGACTATGGCTACACCTTC. Translation: CASSYGDYGYTF.

The chain joins TRBV2 to TRBJ1-2; D might be TRBD1 (6 bases). The ends were cut back, 2 bases at V and 4 bases at J, with 8 bases in the middle. The germline V gene has CDR1 SNHLY and CDR2 FYNNEI. The CDR3 runs to 13 residues. DNA of the CDR3: TGTGCCAGCAGTGAAACAGGGATCTATGGCTACACCTTC. Translated, it gives CASSETGIYGYTF. Combining the CDR3 with reference TRBV2 and TRBJ1-2 gives the whole variable domain EPEVTQTPSHQVTQMGQEVILRCVPISNHLYFYWYRQILGQKVEFLVSFYNNEISEKSEIFDDQFSVERPDGSNFTLKIRSTKLEDSAMYFCASSETGIYGYTFGSGTRLTVV.

The table lists this clone with a few counts. The CDR3 region is CASSPQGPPAFEAFF. CDR3 nucleotides: TGCGCCAGCAGCCCACAGGGCCCTCCCGCCTTTGAAGCTTTCTTT. V usage is TRBV4-1 and J usage is TRBJ1-1; possibly TRBD1 for D (6 bases). Germline CDR1 MGHRA, CDR2 YSYEKL. V shed 4 bases and J shed 7 bases, with 19 bases lying between them. There are 15 residues in the CDR3.

The chain carries TRBV27 and TRBJ2-7; D not resolved. Trimming took 5 bases from V and 2 from J, leaving 4 bases between them. This CDR3 has 11 amino acids. Germline V gene lookup returns CDR1 MNHEY and CDR2 SMNVEV (reference sequence). CDR3 loop: CASSPTYEQYF. CDR3 DNA sequence: TGTGCCAGCAGTCCTACCTACGAGCAGTACTTC.

This sequence joins TRBV2 and TRBJ2-5, with 7 bases that match TRBD2. With 6 bases clipped from V and 2 bases from J, the junction kept 9 bases outside the gene matches. The CDR3 is 15 amino acids. Germline V CDR1 and CDR2: SNHLY, FYNNEI. CDR3 protein: CASSTSRGEQETQYF. In DNA form, the CDR3 reads TGTGCCAGCAGCACCTCACGGGGGGAGCAAGAGACCCAGTACTTC.

The CDR3 bases are TGTGCCAGCAGTTATGAAGGGGATTCACCCCTCCACTTT. Amino acids: CASSYEGDSPLHF. The rearrangement uses TRBV12-3 or TRBV12-4 and TRBJ1-6, with TRBD1 as a possible D gene (5 bases). The V end lost 4 bases, the J end lost 8 bases, and 9 bases lay between the germline ends. CDR3 length: 13 amino acids.

The gene calls are TRBV9 and TRBJ2-5; D might be TRBD1 (6 bases). Trimming removed 0 bases from V and 4 bases from J, with 10 bases in between. The CDR3 runs to 14 residues. Germline-derived CDR1 and CDR2 are SGDLS and YYNGEE. The CDR3 DNA is TGTGCCAGCAGCGTAGAGACAGGCCTAGAGACCCAGTACTTC. Translation: CASSVETGLETQYF.

J is TRBJ1-4 and V is TRBV7-9; D remains ambiguous. The CDR3 runs to 12 residues. Between the trimmed V and J ends, which lost 4 bases and 7 bases, there was a span of 7 bases. Germline lookup yields CDR1 SEHNR and CDR2 FQNEAQ (reference sequence). CDR3 loop: CASSSLVEKLFF. The DNA for the CDR3 is TGTGCCAGCAGCTCTCTAGTTGAAAAACTGTTTTTT.

The rearrangement uses TRBV9 and TRBJ2-7; D is perhaps TRBD2 (6 bases). V dropped 0 bases and J dropped 5 bases, with 15 bases sitting between them. The CDR3 length is 15 residues. CDR1 and CDR2 from the germline V gene are SGDLS and YYNGEE. This CDR3 is CASSVAPWGVDEQYF. The CDR3, as DNA: TGTGCCAGCAGCGTAGCACCCTGGGGGGTCGACGAGCAGTACTTC.